This TCR beta chain was sequenced in a study of T-cell reconstitution after alpha-beta-depleted transplantation in children. This clonotype was detected ten times or more. It was with unique molecular identifiers that the TCRbeta library was prepared. TCRdb independently ran MiXCR on the PCR reads; one entry per CDR3 protein. This table has 90,000 to 150,000 distinct CDR3 sequences, approximately 22% appearing once. CDR1 is SGHVS and CDR2 is FQNEAQ in the germline V gene. Trimming took 5 bases from V and 8 from J; bases not matched to a gene: 10. CDR3 length: 15 amino acids. This sequence joins TRBV7-8 and TRBJ2-1; 9 bases match TRBD1. This clonotype was obtained from a male patient aged 2-10 years who had a stem cell transplant for chronic granulomatous disease, so the T cells may come from the graft donor. Sequences were derived from PBMCs, mostly from graft donor cells, sampled 180 days after TCRalphabeta/CD19-depleted stem cell transplant. The CDR3 DNA follows: TGTGCCAGCAGCCGAGAACAGGGGGCGGGAGATGAGCAGTTCTTC. This sequence encodes CASSREQGAGDEQFF.